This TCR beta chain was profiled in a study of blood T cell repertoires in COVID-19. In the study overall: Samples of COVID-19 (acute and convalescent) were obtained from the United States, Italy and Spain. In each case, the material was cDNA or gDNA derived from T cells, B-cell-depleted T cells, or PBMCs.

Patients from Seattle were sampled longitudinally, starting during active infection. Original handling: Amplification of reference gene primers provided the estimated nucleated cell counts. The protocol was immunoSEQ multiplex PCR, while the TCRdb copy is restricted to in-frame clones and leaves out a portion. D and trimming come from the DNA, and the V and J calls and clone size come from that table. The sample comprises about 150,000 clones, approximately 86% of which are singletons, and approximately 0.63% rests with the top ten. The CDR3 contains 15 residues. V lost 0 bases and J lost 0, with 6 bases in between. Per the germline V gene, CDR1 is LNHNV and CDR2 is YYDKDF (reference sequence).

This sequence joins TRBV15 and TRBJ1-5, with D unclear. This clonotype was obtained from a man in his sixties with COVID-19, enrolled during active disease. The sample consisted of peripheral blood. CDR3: CATSRDAGSNQPQHF. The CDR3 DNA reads TGTGCCACCAGCAGAGATGCGGGTAGCAATCAGCCCCAGCATTTT.